The present T cell receptor (beta chain) was sequenced within a study of T cell responses to AZD1222 COVID-19 vaccine. Study conclusions and caveats: The number of AZD1222 recipients seropositive at baseline was only six. Spike-specific TCR breadth and depth were elevated following two AZD1222 doses. No day 14 peak samples; only post-peak repertoires were characterized.

Method: immunoSEQ multiplex PCR; TCRdb's copy keeps in-frame clones and lacks some. This sample yields approximately 89,000 clones, of which around nine tenths are seen a single time; less than 5.5% belongs to the top ten. As regards this clone: Its antigen is still unknown.

V shed 4 bases and J 10 bases; nucleotides not matched to a gene: 16. Per germline, CDR1 SGHNT and CDR2 YYREEE (reference sequence). The CDR3 has 15 residues. The rearrangement joins TRBV5-4 to TRBJ1-1, with TRBD1 matching 7 bases. This receptor was taken from an adult in good health. This specimen was peripheral blood, taken on day 0 of MenACWY control vaccination. The DNA for the CDR3 is TGTGCCAGCAGCCTACAGGGGCCCAATGGGAGAGGAGCTTTCTTT. Its protein product is CASSLQGPNGRGAFF.